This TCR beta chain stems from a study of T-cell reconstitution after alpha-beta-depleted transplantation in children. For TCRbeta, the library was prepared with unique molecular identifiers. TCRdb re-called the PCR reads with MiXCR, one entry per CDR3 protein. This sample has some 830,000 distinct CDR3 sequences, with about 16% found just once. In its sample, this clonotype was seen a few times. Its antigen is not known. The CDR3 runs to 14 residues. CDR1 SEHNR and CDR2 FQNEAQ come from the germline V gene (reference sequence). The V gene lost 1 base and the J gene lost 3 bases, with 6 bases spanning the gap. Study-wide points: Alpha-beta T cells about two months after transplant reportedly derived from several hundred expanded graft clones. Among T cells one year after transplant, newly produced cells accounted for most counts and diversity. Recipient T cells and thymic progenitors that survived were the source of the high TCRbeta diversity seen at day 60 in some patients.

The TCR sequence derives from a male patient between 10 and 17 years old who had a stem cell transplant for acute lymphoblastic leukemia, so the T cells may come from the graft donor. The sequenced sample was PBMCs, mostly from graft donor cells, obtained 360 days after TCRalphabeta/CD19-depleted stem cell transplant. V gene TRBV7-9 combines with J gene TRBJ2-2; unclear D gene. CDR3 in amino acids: CASSLVQYTGELFF. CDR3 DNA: TGTGCCAGCAGCTTAGTTCAGTACACCGGGGAGCTGTTTTTT.